This T cell receptor (beta chain) stems from a study of T cell repertoires in cytomegalovirus infection. Background on the study: Shared public TCR beta signatures pointed to both CMV infection and a matching HLA type.

Study results and limitations: Dominating the ex vivo response were HLA-C-restricted CMV-specific TCR beta clonotypes.

TCRdb itself ran the reads through MiXCR, one entry per CDR3 protein. The data contain over 50,000 distinct CDR3 sequences, 20% of them seen just once; the ten biggest clones take up 65% to 85%. Worth noting for this clonotype: Its specificity is unknown.

Trimming at V came to 4 bases and at J to 1 base, leaving 16 bases not matched to a gene. Per germline, CDR1 LNHDA and CDR2 SQIVND (reference sequence). The CDR3 runs to 20 residues. This rearrangement joins TRBV19 to TRBJ1-5; 10 positions agree with TRBD1. The sequencing used CD8+ T cells from cultured PBMCs, collected from culture after CMV antigen stimulation. The receptor comes from a human donor in good health (CMV status not recorded). Some clones in this sample may be carry-over from other donors' samples. CDR3 sequence reads: CASSTLRPGQGNVSNQPQHF. Here the CDR3 DNA reads TGTGCCAGTAGTACCTTACGTCCGGGACAGGGGAATGTGAGCAATCAGCCCCAGCATTTT.